The clone carrying this TCR beta chain was recorded many times. Its antigen is not identified. This CDR3 is 13 amino acids long. J gave up 4 bases and V 5 bases, and 4 bases lay outside the gene matches. Amplification from RNA transcripts yielded the TCR beta CDR3 regions. First-round RT-PCR used HTBI primers; second-round multiplex PCR followed. A single record per CDR3 protein comes from TCRdb applying MiXCR to the multiplex PCR reads. The sample lists under 250,000 distinct CDR3 sequences, just under 30% occurring once. This sample is part of a study of Graves' ophthalmopathy and Graves' hyperthyroidism. General observations from the study: Ophthalmopathy progression cases were predicted by the model with about 70% sensitivity and more than 72% specificity. A 13-signature model separated ophthalmopathy from stable hyperthyroidism, about 90% sensitivity, 75% to 84% specificity.

Disease in donors with ophthalmopathy had moderate-to-severe activity, CAS ≥3, NOSPECS ≥4 and under 3 months' duration. Pregnancy or lactation, uncontrolled infections and other autoimmune diseases were grounds for excluding patients. This chain connects TRBV12-3 or TRBV12-4 to TRBJ1-2, with 7 positions matching TRBD1. The receptor was derived from a middle-aged man with Graves' ophthalmopathy. Sequenced: peripheral blood. The CDR3 DNA is TGTGCCAGCAGTAGCGGACAGGCCTATGGCTACACCTTC. This codes for CASSSGQAYGYTF.